Following are 21 T cell receptor beta chains from one sample sequenced in a study of T cell changes during pregnancy in multiple sclerosis. Clones were sequenced by immunoSEQ multiplex PCR, and TCRdb holds only the in-frame ones, with some missing. The sample consists of about 100,000 clones, about 92% of them appearing once. The source was peripheral blood, collected in the second trimester of pregnancy. These receptors originate from a female donor with multiple sclerosis, enrolled in a pregnancy study.

This rearrangement joins TRBV7-9 to TRBJ2-7; 7 bases fit TRBD1. Germline V gene data show CDR1 as SEHNR and CDR2 as FQNEAQ (reference sequence). V dropped 2 bases and J dropped 4; count of bases not matched to a gene: 5. This CDR3 is 14 amino acids long. The CDR3 coding sequence is TGTGCCAGCAGCTTAACGGGACAGCTATACGAGCAGTACTTC. It codes for CASSLTGQLYEQYF.

The chain is built from TRBV30 and TRBJ1-1; 8 bases fit TRBD1. V lost 5 bases to trimming and J lost 2 bases; unmatched junction nucleotides: 4. The germline gives CDR1 GTSNPN, CDR2 SVGIG (reference sequence). The CDR3 loop spans 13 amino acids. The CDR3 loop is CAWGQGTNTEAFF. The CDR3 DNA reads TGTGCCTGGGGACAGGGAACTAACACTGAAGCTTTCTTT.

The chain links TRBV21-1 to TRBJ1-5. TRBV21-1 is a listed pseudogene. The CDR3 is made up of 16 amino acids. CDR3 coding DNA: TGTGCCAGCAGCCCCCGGGGGAAACTTGACAATCAGCCCCAGCATTTT. Residues: CASSPRGKLDNQPQHF.

This chain connects TRBV4-1 to TRBJ1-5, with D perhaps matching TRBD1 (6 bases). CDR1 and CDR2 (germline): MGHRA, YSYEKL. The CDR3 extends over 15 amino acids. The V and J ends lost 2 bases and 3 bases respectively, with 11 bases between them. CDR3 nucleotides: TGCGCCAGCAGCCAATTGGACAGAGTCAATCAGCCCCAGCATTTT. Its protein product is CASSQLDRVNQPQHF.

V usage is TRBV4-1 and J usage is TRBJ2-2, with 12 bases that match TRBD2. The germline V gene encodes CDR1 MGHRA and CDR2 YSYEKL. With V trimmed by 0 bases and J by 5 bases, 7 bases remained unmatched. This CDR3 has 18 amino acids. CDR3 nucleotides: TGCGCCAGCAGCCAAGATCGGCTAGCGGGGGGGCGAACCGGGGAGCTGTTTTTT. It yields the protein CASSQDRLAGGRTGELFF.

CDR3: CASSLGGRLHALYGYTF. In nucleotides, the CDR3 is TGTGCCAGCAGTTTAGGGGGGAGACTCCACGCCCTTTATGGCTACACCTTC. The chain recombines TRBV27 with TRBJ1-2; possibly TRBD1 for D (5 bases). This CDR3 is built from 17 residues. Between the trimmed V and J ends, which lost 2 bases and 5 bases, there was a span of 21 bases. CDR1 and CDR2 (germline): MNHEY, SMNVEV (reference sequence).

The CDR3 DNA follows: TGTGCCAGCAGCCAAACGGGATTTCTCGTCGGGGAGCTGTTTTTT. Protein: CASSQTGFLVGELFF. The rearrangement uses TRBV14 and TRBJ2-2; weak D call: TRBD2 (5 bases). The CDR3 totals 15 residues. Per germline, CDR1 SGHDN and CDR2 FVKESK. With 2 bases removed from V and 7 bases from J, the gap between germline ends came to 14 bases. Full variable domain (missing parts from reference TRBV14 and TRBJ2-2): EAGVTQFPSHSVIEKGQTVTLRCDPISGHDNLYWYRRVMGKEIKFLLHFVKESKQDESGMPNNRFLAERTGGTYSTLKVQPAELEDSGVYFCASSQTGFLVGELFFGEGSRLTVL.

This clone was recorded once. CDR3 in amino acids: CASSLGQGNTGELFF. CDR3 nucleotides: TGTGCCAGCAGCTTGGGACAGGGGAACACCGGGGAGCTGTTTTTT. J is TRBJ2-2 and V is TRBV5-4; 7 nucleotides agree with TRBD1. CDR1 is SGHNT, CDR2 YYREEE, per germline (reference sequence). V was pared by 0 bases and J by 1 base, with 0 bases of the junction left unmatched. This CDR3 region has 15 residues. The full variable domain, its missing parts supplied by reference TRBV5-4 and TRBJ2-2, is ETGVTQSPTHLIKTRGQQVTLRCSSQSGHNTVSWYQQALGQGPQFIFQYYREEENGRGNFPPRFSGLQFPNYSSELNVNALELDDSALYLCASSLGQGNTGELFFGEGSRLTVL.

This rearrangement joins TRBV2 to TRBJ2-1, with 10 bases lining up with TRBD2. Germline lookup yields CDR1 SNHLY and CDR2 FYNNEI. V was clipped by 7 bases and J by 10 bases; unmatched bases: 19. The CDR3 totals 17 residues. The DNA for the CDR3 is TGTGCCAGCATAGGGCCTGGGCTAGCGGGGGAAGTAGGGGAGCAGTTCTTC. It specifies CASIGPGLAGEVGEQFF. The full variable domain, its missing parts supplied by reference TRBV2 and TRBJ2-1, is EPEVTQTPSHQVTQMGQEVILRCVPISNHLYFYWYRQILGQKVEFLVSFYNNEISEKSEIFDDQFSVERPDGSNFTLKIRSTKLEDSAMYFCASIGPGLAGEVGEQFFGPGTRLTVL.

V usage is TRBV7-9 and J usage is TRBJ1-4; D is unclear. Trimming left V 3 bases short and J 2 bases short, with 13 bases between. The CDR3 contains 16 residues. Germline assignment: CDR1 SEHNR and CDR2 FQNEAQ (reference sequence). The CDR3 reads CASSLMGRATNEKLFF. CDR3 nucleotides: TGTGCCAGCAGCTTGATGGGGAGAGCGACTAATGAAAAACTGTTTTTT. Supplemented by reference TRBV7-9 and TRBJ1-4, the full variable domain reads DTGVSQNPRHKITKRGQNVTFRCDPISEHNRLYWYRQTLGQGPEFLTYFQNEAQLEKSRLLSDRFSAERPKGSFSTLEIQRTEQGDSAMYLCASSLMGRATNEKLFFGSGTQLSVL.

In its sample, this clone was seen once. This same CDR3 is encoded by further DNA sequences in the sample. V and J are TRBV9 and TRBJ1-6; D may be TRBD1 (5 bases). Germline V CDR1 and CDR2: SGDLS, YYNGEE. The CDR3 consists of 15 residues. V gave up 0 bases and J gave up 6 bases, with 10 bases separating them. CDR3 nucleotide sequence: TGTGCCAGCAGCGTAGGGGGGGACCTTAATTCACCCCTCCACTTT. Its translation is CASSVGGDLNSPLHF.

V usage is TRBV7-9 and J usage is TRBJ1-2; unclear D gene. The CDR3 totals 13 residues. V was pared by 4 bases and J by 4 bases, with 10 bases between. From germline, CDR1 is SEHNR and CDR2 FQNEAQ (reference sequence). CDR3: CASSSIESYGYTF. CDR3 bases: TGTGCCAGCAGCTCTATCGAGAGCTATGGCTACACCTTC.

This sequence joins TRBV28 and TRBJ2-7, with 8 positions matching TRBD1. This CDR3 region has 14 residues. Germline V CDR1 and CDR2: MDHEN, SYDVKM. Trimming cost V 4 bases and J 6 bases; bases outside gene matches: 8. The DNA for the CDR3 is TGTGCCAGCAGTTCCAGGGGGCGGCGATCCGAGCAGTACTTC. Translation: CASSSRGRRSEQYF.

CDR3 nucleotide sequence: TGTGCCAGCAGCGTTGACTTAACAGATACGCAGTATTTT. Protein sequence: CASSVDLTDTQYF. The rearrangement joins TRBV9 to TRBJ2-3, with D unclear. The V end was cut by 2 bases, the J end by 3 bases, with 7 bases between. The CDR3 has 13 residues. The germline CDR1 and CDR2 sequences are SGDLS and YYNGEE.

The V gene is TRBV6-5, the J gene TRBJ2-5; TRBD1 agrees at 7 bases. The junction had 3 bases not matched to a gene; V was cut back by 6 bases and J by 2 bases. Germline-derived CDR1 and CDR2 are MNHEY and SVGAGI. CDR3 size: 13 residues. DNA of the CDR3: TGTGCCAGCAGCCGGACAGGACAAGAGACCCAGTACTTC. This encodes CASSRTGQETQYF.

V gene TRBV4-1 combines with J gene TRBJ2-3; a weak D match, TRBD2 (6 bases). V gave up 4 bases and J gave up 5 bases, with 13 bases separating them. The CDR3 contains 14 residues. Germline V CDR1 and CDR2: MGHRA, YSYEKL. This CDR3 is CASSRGVGGDTQYF. Here the CDR3 DNA reads TGCGCCAGCAGCCGGGGGGTGGGGGGAGATACGCAGTATTTT.

The chain uses TRBV5-1 and TRBJ2-1; 8 nucleotides align to TRBD2. V was pared by 2 bases and J by 2 bases, with 6 bases of the junction left unmatched. Germline CDR1 reads SGHRS; CDR2 reads YFSETQ. CDR3 length equals 16 residues. In DNA form, the CDR3 reads TGCGCCAGCAGCTTACTAGCGGAGCCAACCTACAATGAGCAGTTCTTC. Its translation: CASSLLAEPTYNEQFF.

A single count supports this clone. The rearrangement links TRBV18 to TRBJ1-4, with 10 positions matching TRBD1. This CDR3 has 16 amino acids. Trimming at V came to 3 bases and at J to 7 bases, leaving 8 bases not matched to a gene. The germline gives CDR1 KGHSH, CDR2 LQKENI. CDR3 loop: CASSPLPGTGVEKLFF. Here the CDR3 DNA reads TGTGCCAGCTCACCTCTGCCGGGGACAGGGGTTGAAAAACTGTTTTTT.

V is TRBV5-6 and J is TRBJ1-1; a possible D gene is TRBD1 (5 bases). The V end was cut by 3 bases, the J end by 0 bases, with 21 bases between. Germline V gene sequence: CDR1 SGHDT, CDR2 YYEEEE. CDR3 length: 18 residues. The CDR3 loop reads CASSSSRDLKGMNTEAFF. CDR3 in DNA: TGTGCCAGCAGCTCATCCCGGGACTTGAAAGGTATGAACACTGAAGCTTTCTTT.

J is TRBJ2-7 and V is TRBV28; D remains unclear. Trimming stripped 6 bases from V and 2 bases from J, with 11 bases between. Germline loops: CDR1 MDHEN, CDR2 SYDVKM. The CDR3 extends over 13 amino acids. The CDR3 loop reads CASRTQVPYEQYF. CDR3 bases: TGTGCCAGCAGGACCCAGGTGCCCTACGAGCAGTACTTC.

Only one count was recorded for this clone. V gene TRBV7-9 combines with J gene TRBJ1-2; D is ambiguous. The CDR3 has 13 amino acids. The germline CDR1 and CDR2 sequences are SEHNR and FQNEAQ (reference sequence). With 8 bases removed from V and 4 bases from J, the gap between germline ends came to 14 bases. CDR3 in amino acids: CASGGIGLYGYTF. Here the CDR3 DNA reads TGTGCCAGCGGCGGGATCGGGCTCTATGGCTACACCTTC. Full variable domain (remainder filled in from reference TRBV7-9 and TRBJ1-2): DTGVSQNPRHKITKRGQNVTFRCDPISEHNRLYWYRQTLGQGPEFLTYFQNEAQLEKSRLLSDRFSAERPKGSFSTLEIQRTEQGDSAMYLCASGGIGLYGYTFGSGTRLTVV.